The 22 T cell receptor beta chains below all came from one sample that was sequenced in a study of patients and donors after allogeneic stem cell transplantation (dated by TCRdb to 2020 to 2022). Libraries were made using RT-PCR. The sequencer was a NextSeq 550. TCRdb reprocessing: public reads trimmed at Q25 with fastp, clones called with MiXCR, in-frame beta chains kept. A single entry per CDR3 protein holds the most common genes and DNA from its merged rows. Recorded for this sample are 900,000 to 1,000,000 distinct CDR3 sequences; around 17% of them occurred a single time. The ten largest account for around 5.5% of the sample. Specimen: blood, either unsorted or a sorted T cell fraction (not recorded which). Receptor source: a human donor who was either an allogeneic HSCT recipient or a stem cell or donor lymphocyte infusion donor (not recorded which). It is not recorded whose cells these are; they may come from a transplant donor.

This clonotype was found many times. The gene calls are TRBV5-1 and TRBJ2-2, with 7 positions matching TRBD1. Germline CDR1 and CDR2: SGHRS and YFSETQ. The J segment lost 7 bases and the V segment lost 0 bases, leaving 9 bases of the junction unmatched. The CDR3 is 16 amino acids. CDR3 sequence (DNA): TGCGCCAGCAGCTTGGAGGGGGCGCAGAAAGGCGGGGAGCTGTTTTTT. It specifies CASSLEGAQKGGELFF. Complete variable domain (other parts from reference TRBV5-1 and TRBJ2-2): KAGVTQTPRYLIKTRGQQVTLSCSPISGHRSVSWYQQTPGQGLQFLFEYFSETQRNKGNFPGRFSGRQFSNSRSEMNVSTLELGDSALYLCASSLEGAQKGGELFFGEGSRLTVL.

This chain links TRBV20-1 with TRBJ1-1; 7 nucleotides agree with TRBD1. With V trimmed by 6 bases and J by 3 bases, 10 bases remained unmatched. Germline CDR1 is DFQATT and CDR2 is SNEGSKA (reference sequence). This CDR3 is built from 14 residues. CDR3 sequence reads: CSAESGTADTEAFF. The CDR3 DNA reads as TGCAGTGCAGAATCCGGGACAGCCGACACTGAAGCTTTCTTT.

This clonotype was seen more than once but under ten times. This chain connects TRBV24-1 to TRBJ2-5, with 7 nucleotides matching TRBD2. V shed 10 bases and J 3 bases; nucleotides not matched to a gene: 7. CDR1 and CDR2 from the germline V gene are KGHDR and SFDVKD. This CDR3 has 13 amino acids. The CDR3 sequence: CATRATSEETQYF. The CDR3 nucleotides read TGTGCCACGAGGGCTACTAGCGAAGAGACCCAGTACTTC.

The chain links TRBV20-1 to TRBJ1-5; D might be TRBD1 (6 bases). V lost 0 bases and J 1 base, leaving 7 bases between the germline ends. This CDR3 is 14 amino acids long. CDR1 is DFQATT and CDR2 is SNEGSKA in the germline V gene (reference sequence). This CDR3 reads CSARDDRSNQPQHF. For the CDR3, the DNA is TGCAGTGCTAGAGATGACAGGAGCAATCAGCCCCAGCATTTT.

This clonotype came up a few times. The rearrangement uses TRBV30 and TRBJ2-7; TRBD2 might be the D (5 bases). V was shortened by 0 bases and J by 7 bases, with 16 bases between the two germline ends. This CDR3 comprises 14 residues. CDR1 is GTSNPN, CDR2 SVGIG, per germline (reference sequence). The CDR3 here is CAWSVLRGGREQYF. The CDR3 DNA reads TGTGCCTGGAGTGTACTTCGGGGTGGGCGAGAGCAGTACTTC.

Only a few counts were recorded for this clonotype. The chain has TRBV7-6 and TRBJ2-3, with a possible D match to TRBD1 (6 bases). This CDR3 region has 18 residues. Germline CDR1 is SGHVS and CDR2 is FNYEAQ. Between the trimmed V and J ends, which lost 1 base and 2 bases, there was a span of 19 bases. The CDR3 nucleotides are TGTGCCAGCAGCTTAGGGGGGTCGGGACAAGGAAACACAGATACGCAGTATTTT. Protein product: CASSLGGSGQGNTDTQYF.

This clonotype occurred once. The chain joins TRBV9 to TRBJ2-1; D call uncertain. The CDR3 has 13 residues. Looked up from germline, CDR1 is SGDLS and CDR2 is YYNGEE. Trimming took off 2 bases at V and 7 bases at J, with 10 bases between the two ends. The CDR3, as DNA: TGTGCCAGCAGCGTCGGACCGAAAAATGAGCAGTTCTTC. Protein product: CASSVGPKNEQFF.

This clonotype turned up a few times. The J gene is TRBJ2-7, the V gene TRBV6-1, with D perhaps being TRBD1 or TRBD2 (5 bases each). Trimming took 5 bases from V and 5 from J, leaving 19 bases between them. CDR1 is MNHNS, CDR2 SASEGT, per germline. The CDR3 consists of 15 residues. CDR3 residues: CASSTTANGANEQYF. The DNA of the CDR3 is TGTGCCAGCAGTACGACCGCTAACGGGGCCAACGAGCAGTACTTC.

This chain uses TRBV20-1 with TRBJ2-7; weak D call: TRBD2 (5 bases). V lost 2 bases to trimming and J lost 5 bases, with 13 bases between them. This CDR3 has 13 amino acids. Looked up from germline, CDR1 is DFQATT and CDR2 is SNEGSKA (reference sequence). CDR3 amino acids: CSARTGKKHEQYF. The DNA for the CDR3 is TGCAGTGCTAGAACGGGGAAGAAGCACGAGCAGTACTTC.

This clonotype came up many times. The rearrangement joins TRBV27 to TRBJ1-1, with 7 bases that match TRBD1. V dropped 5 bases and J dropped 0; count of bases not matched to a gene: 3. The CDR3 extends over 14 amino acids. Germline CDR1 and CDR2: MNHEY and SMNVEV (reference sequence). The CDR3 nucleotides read TGTGCCAGCAGTACGGGACAGTTGAACACTGAAGCTTTCTTT. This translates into CASSTGQLNTEAFF.

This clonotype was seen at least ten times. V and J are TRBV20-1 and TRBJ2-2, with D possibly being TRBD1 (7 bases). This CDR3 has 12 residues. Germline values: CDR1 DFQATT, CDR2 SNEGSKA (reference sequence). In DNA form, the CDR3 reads TGCAGCGCACCAGGGGGGACCGGGGAGCTGTTTTTT. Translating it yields CSAPGGTGELFF.

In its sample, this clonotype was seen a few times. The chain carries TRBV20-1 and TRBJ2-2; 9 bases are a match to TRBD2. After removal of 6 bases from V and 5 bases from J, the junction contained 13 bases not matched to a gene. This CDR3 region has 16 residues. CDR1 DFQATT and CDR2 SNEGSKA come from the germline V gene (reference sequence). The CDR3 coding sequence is TGCAGTGCCCCCAGGGAGGGGACTAGCCTGACCGGGGAGCTGTTTTTT. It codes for CSAPREGTSLTGELFF.

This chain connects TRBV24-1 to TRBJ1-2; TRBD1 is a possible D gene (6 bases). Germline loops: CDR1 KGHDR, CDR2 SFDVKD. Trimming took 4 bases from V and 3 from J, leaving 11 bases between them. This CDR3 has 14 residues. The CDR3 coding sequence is TGTGCCACCAGTGACCGCGGGGGCTACTATGGCTACACCTTC. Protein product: CATSDRGGYYGYTF.

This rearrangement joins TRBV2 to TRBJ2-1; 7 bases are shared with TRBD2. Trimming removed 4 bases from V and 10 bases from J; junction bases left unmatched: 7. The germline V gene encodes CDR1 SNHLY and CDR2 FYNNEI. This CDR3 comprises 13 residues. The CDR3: CASSVGLTSEQFF. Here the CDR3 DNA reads TGTGCCAGCAGTGTGGGACTAACTAGCGAGCAGTTCTTC.

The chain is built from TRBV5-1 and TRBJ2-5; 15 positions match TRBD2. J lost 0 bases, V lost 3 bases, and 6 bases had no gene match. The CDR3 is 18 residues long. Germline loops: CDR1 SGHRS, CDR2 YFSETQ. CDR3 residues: CASSWGTSGRTYQETQYF. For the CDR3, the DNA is TGCGCCAGCAGCTGGGGGACTAGCGGGAGGACCTACCAAGAGACCCAGTACTTC.

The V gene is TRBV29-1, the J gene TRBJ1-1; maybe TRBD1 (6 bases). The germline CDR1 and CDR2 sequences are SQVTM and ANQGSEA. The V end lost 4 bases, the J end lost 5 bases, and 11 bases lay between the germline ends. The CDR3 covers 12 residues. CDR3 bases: TGCAGCGTTGCCCGGGGGCGGACTGAAGCTTTCTTT. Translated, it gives CSVARGRTEAFF. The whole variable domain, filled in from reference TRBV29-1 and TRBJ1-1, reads SAVISQKPSRDICQRGTSLTIQCQVDSQVTMMFWYRQQPGQSLTLIATANQGSEATYESGFVIDKFPISRPNLTFSTLTVSNMSPEDSSIYLCSVARGRTEAFFGQGTRLTVV.

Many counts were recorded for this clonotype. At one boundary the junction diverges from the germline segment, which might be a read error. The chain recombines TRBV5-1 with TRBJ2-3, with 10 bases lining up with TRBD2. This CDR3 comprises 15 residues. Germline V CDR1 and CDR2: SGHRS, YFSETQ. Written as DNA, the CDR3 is TGTGCCAGCAGTTCACTAGCGGGGAGCACAGATACGCAGTATTTT. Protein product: CASSSLAGSTDTQYF.

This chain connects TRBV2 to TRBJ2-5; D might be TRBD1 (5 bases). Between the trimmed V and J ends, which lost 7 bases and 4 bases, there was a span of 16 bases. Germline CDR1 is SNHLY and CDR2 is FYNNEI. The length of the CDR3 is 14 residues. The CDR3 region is CASTPPRQRETQYF. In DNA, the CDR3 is TGTGCCAGCACCCCACCTCGACAGAGAGAGACCCAGTACTTC.

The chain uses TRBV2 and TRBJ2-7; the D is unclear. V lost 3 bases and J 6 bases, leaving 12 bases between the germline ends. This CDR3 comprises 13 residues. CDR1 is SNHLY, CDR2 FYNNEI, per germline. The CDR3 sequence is CASSESRPGEQYF. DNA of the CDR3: TGTGCCAGCAGTGAGTCCAGGCCTGGCGAGCAGTACTTC.

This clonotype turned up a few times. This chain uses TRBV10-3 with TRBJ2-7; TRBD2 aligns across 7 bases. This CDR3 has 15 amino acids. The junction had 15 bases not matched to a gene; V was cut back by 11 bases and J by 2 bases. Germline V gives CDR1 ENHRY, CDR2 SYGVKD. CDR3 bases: TGTGCCTCCGCAAGGGGAGCGGGGCAGACCTACGAGCAGTACTTC. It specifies CASARGAGQTYEQYF.

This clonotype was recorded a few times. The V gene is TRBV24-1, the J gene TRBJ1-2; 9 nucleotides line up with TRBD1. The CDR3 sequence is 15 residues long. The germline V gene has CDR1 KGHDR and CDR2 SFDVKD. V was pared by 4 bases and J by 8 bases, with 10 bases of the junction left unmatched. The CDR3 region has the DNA TGTGCCACCAGTGACCCCGGGACAGGGTTGGGCGGCTACACCTTC. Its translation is CATSDPGTGLGGYTF.

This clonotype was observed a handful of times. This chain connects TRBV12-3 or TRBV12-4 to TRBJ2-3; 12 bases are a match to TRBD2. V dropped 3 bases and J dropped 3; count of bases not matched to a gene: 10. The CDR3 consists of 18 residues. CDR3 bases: TGTGCCAGCAGTTTTTCAAGGCCTGGACTAGCGGGAACAGATACGCAGTATTTT. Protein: CASSFSRPGLAGTDTQYF.